This TCR beta chain derives from a study of spatial heterogeneity in lung cancer. Every TCR cDNA molecule carried a tag that served as a unique molecular identifier. TCRdb independently ran MiXCR on the 5' RACE reads; one entry per CDR3 protein. The sample shows roughly 6,900 distinct CDR3 sequences, 5.4% of them seen only once. CDR1 KGHSH and CDR2 LQKENI come from the germline V gene. The CDR3 covers 12 residues. V was clipped by 0 bases and J by 2 bases, with 0 bases between them. Noted time point: sample taken at primary tumor resection. The sequenced material consisted of unsorted whole RNA from tumor, nontumor lung or frozen PBMC. In its sample, this clonotype is medium-sized.

The chain uses TRBV18 and TRBJ2-3; D is undetermined. Material: normal lung tissue next to the tumor, obtained at surgery. The receptor was derived from a female donor with early-stage non-small cell lung cancer. CDR3 residues: CASSPPTDTQYF. The CDR3 bases are TGTGCCAGCTCACCACCCACAGATACGCAGTATTTT.